Sequencing of this T cell receptor beta chain was carried out in a study of CD8 T cells in ankylosing spondylitis. Study-level results: Disease-associated clonotypes exhibited CD8+ identity and were relatively infrequent in peripheral blood. Earlier literature documents some of the motif variants in reactive arthritis synovial fluid and blood.

V lost 7 bases and J lost 4, with 27 bases in between. The CDR3 spans 18 residues. From germline, CDR1 is SGHRS and CDR2 YFSETQ. At least ten counts were recorded for this clonotype. The antigen remains unidentified. Making use of molecular barcodes, quantitative 5'-RACE generated TCR beta libraries. Via MiXCR, TCRdb re-called the 5' RACE reads, giving one row per CDR3 protein. The sample lists 250,000 to 400,000 distinct CDR3 sequences, around a tenth seen once, with 9.1% in the top ten. The receptor was isolated from a female donor with ankylosing spondylitis or in good health (not recorded which). The specimen was blood, either unsorted or a sorted T cell fraction (not recorded which). The chain employs TRBV5-1 and TRBJ2-1; D is possibly TRBD1 or TRBD2 (6 bases each). The CDR3 protein is CASRISTGRGTPYNEQFF. DNA of the CDR3: TGCGCCAGCCGAATCTCCACTGGTCGCGGGACACCTTACAATGAGCAGTTCTTC. Full variable domain (rest looked up from reference TRBV5-1 and TRBJ2-1): KAGVTQTPRYLIKTRGQQVTLSCSPISGHRSVSWYQQTPGQGLQFLFEYFSETQRNKGNFPGRFSGRQFSNSRSEMNVSTLELGDSALYLCASRISTGRGTPYNEQFFGPGTRLTVL.